Below are 8 T cell receptor beta chains sequenced from a single sample in a study of cytomegalovirus exposure and HLA in healthy donors. PCR primers comprised 60 Vbeta and 13 Jbeta primers. Profiled with immunoSEQ multiplex PCR; TCRdb holds only in-frame clones, not every one. The sample totals approximately 150,000 clones; its top ten clones hold under 2.5%. The sequenced sample consisted of PBMCs. All receptors come from a woman between 18 and 30 years old in good health and CMV-seronegative.

The V call is TRBV4-2, the J call TRBJ2-7; 8 bases fit TRBD2. Germline V gene sequence: CDR1 LGHNA, CDR2 YNFKEQ. The CDR3 totals 16 residues. The CDR3 loop is CASSQVYPPDGTSFHV. The CDR3 DNA reads TGTGCCAGCAGCCAAGTGTATCCACCGGATGGGACTAGTTTCCACGTC.

The chain has TRBV5-4 and TRBJ2-3, with TRBD2 matching 10 bases. CDR1 is SGHNT and CDR2 is YYREEE in the germline V gene (reference sequence). This CDR3 comprises 15 residues. V lost 0 bases and J lost 6; bases outside the gene matches: 4. The CDR3 loop reads CASSLVAGGRDTQYF. In DNA form, the CDR3 reads TGTGCCAGCAGCTTGGTAGCGGGAGGCCGTGATACGCAGTATTTT.

The chain has TRBV14 and TRBJ2-5; 8 nucleotides agree with TRBD1. CDR1 and CDR2 (germline): SGHDN, FVKESK. The J segment lost 5 bases and the V segment lost 0 bases, leaving 5 bases of the junction unmatched. This CDR3 has 15 residues. CDR3 amino acids: CASSQDAGGWETQYF. The CDR3 DNA reads TGTGCCAGCAGCCAAGATGCAGGGGGCTGGGAGACCCAGTACTTC.

The chain recombines TRBV5-1 with TRBJ1-2, with 7 bases identical to TRBD1. The germline gives CDR1 SGHRS, CDR2 YFSETQ. This CDR3 is built from 14 residues. After removal of 6 bases from V and 2 bases from J, the junction contained 7 bases not matched to a gene. The CDR3 spells CASTPGQQNYGYTF. The DNA of the CDR3 is TGCGCCAGCACCCCGGGACAGCAGAACTATGGCTACACCTTC.

The rearrangement joins TRBV30 to TRBJ1-2; 7 bases line up with TRBD1. This CDR3 spans 11 amino acids. Germline V gene sequence: CDR1 GTSNPN, CDR2 SVGIG (reference sequence). J gave up 7 bases and V 1 base, and 0 bases lay outside the gene matches. CDR3 region: CAWSGQGGYTF. CDR3 in DNA: TGTGCCTGGAGTGGACAGGGTGGCTACACCTTC.

The CDR3 coding sequence is TGCGCCAGCAGCTCGGGACAGCTAGGCTACGAGCAGTACTTC. This gives the protein CASSSGQLGYEQYF. The chain has TRBV5-1 and TRBJ2-5, with TRBD1 matching over 7 bases. The J call may be mistaken, given a closer DNA end match to TRBJ2-7. Germline assignment: CDR1 SGHRS and CDR2 YFSETQ. The CDR3 totals 14 residues.

V usage is TRBV29-1 and J usage is TRBJ1-2, with a possible D match to TRBD1 (5 bases). This CDR3 comprises 13 residues. V was cut by 3 bases and J by 5 bases, with 13 bases left in between. CDR1 and CDR2 from the germline V gene are SQVTM and ANQGSEA. CDR3 sequence: CSVESMGLYGYTF. The CDR3 DNA reads as TGCAGCGTTGAGAGTATGGGGCTGTATGGCTACACCTTC.

The gene calls are TRBV30 and TRBJ2-3, with 9 bases matching TRBD2. CDR1 is GTSNPN, CDR2 SVGIG, per germline (reference sequence). This CDR3 is built from 18 residues. The ends lost 5 bases at V and 0 bases at J; junction bases unmatched: 15. CDR3 coding DNA: TGTGCCTGGGAGGCAGAGGGCGGTAGCGGGAGCAGCACAGATACGCAGTATTTT. This sequence encodes CAWEAEGGSGSSTDTQYF.